Each of the 20 T cell receptor beta chains below was sequenced from the same sample in a study of blood T cell repertoires in COVID-19 (TCRdb year 2020). Receptors were amplified or captured by the immunoSEQ multiplex PCR assay. TCRdb took over this immuneACCESS table, retaining in-frame rearrangements with V and J assigned. Such tables are incomplete; in checked studies, under half of the missing clones stem from an unresolved V gene, and the remainder is unexplained. The sample profile shows about 81,000 clones; about 91% of them were found once. Of the sample, roughly 12% falls within the top ten clones. Sequenced: peripheral blood. These receptors originate from a man aged 65 to 79 with active or convalescent COVID-19.

The chain links TRBV12-3 or TRBV12-4 to TRBJ1-2; D is perhaps TRBD1 (5 bases). This CDR3 contains 12 residues. The V end lost 6 bases, the J end lost 5 bases, and 10 bases lay between the germline ends. CDR3 bases: TGTGCCAGCAGCTTGACAGAGTATGGCTACACCTTC. It is translated as CASSLTEYGYTF.

The V gene is TRBV6-5, the J gene TRBJ1-5; D unclear. There are 15 residues in the CDR3. Trimming cost V 7 bases and J 1 base, with 14 bases left between them. Germline loops: CDR1 MNHEY, CDR2 SVGAGI. CDR3 in DNA: TGTGCCAGCATGACCGGGAGAGAAAGCAATCAGCCCCAGCATTTT. It yields the protein CASMTGRESNQPQHF.

This clone turned up a few times. The V gene is TRBV5-1, the J gene TRBJ1-2; D not resolved. V gave up 2 bases and J gave up 1 base, with 12 bases separating them. Per germline, CDR1 SGHRS and CDR2 YFSETQ. This CDR3 region has 15 residues. The CDR3 DNA sequence: TGCGCCAGCAGCTTCCGCGGGGAAATTAACTATGGCTACACCTTC. It translates to CASSFRGEINYGYTF.

The CDR3 loop reads CAWGRTNEQYF. DNA for the CDR3: TGTGCCTGGGGGCGAACCAACGAGCAGTACTTC. The chain carries TRBV30 and TRBJ2-7, with unresolved D. The CDR3 runs to 11 residues. Germline-derived CDR1 and CDR2 are GTSNPN and SVGIG (reference sequence). V lost 5 bases and J 5 bases, leaving 10 bases between the germline ends.

The chain has TRBV5-8 and TRBJ1-6; perhaps TRBD1 as D (5 bases). In germline, CDR1 is SGHTS, CDR2 YDEGEE. Trimming took off 3 bases at V and 10 bases at J, with 17 bases between the two ends. The CDR3 extends over 15 amino acids. This chain's CDR3 is CASSWGLPQASPLHF. The CDR3, as DNA: TGTGCCAGCAGCTGGGGACTTCCTCAGGCCTCACCCCTCCACTTT.

V usage is TRBV2 and J usage is TRBJ1-1; tentative D call: TRBD1 (5 bases). V gave up 10 bases and J gave up 1 base, with 13 bases separating them. This CDR3 contains 13 residues. Germline CDR1 reads SNHLY; CDR2 reads FYNNEI. DNA for the CDR3: TGTGCCACCAAGACACAGGCGAACACTGAAGCTTTCTTT. This encodes CATKTQANTEAFF.

The chain uses TRBV6-2 or TRBV6-3 and TRBJ2-7, with 7 positions matching TRBD1. Germline loops: CDR1 MNHEY, CDR2 SVGEGT. The V and J ends lost 4 bases and 0 bases, in that order; junction bases with no gene match: 3. The CDR3 contains 14 residues. The CDR3, as DNA: TGTGCCAGCAGTTTGGGACAGAGCTCCTACGAGCAGTACTTC. Translated: CASSLGQSSYEQYF.

Here the CDR3 reads CASSDPQGNSNQPQHF. The CDR3 nucleotides read TGTGCCAGCAGTGACCCTCAGGGTAATAGCAATCAGCCCCAGCATTTT. This chain links TRBV6-4 with TRBJ1-5; tentatively, D is TRBD1 (5 bases). Trimming pared 2 bases from V and 0 bases from J, leaving 11 bases between. Germline CDR1 MRHNA, CDR2 SNTAGT. CDR3 length: 16 amino acids.

The chain links TRBV9 to TRBJ1-2; 9 bases agree with TRBD1. V shed 5 bases, J shed 3 bases, and the junction held 11 bases outside the gene matches. The CDR3 is made up of 16 amino acids. Per the germline V gene, CDR1 is SGDLS and CDR2 is YYNGEE. For the CDR3, the DNA is TGTGCCAGCAGACGGGACAGGGTGGACTCAGACTATGGCTACACCTTC. As protein: CASRRDRVDSDYGYTF.

The chain recombines TRBV6-5 with TRBJ1-2; 7 nucleotides line up with TRBD1. After removal of 5 bases from V and 6 bases from J, the junction contained 9 bases not matched to a gene. This CDR3 region has 14 residues. Germline assignment: CDR1 MNHEY and CDR2 SVGAGI. The CDR3 coding sequence is TGTGCCAGCAGTCTACGACAGGGCGGGGATGGCTACACCTTC. Amino acid sequence: CASSLRQGGDGYTF.

About this clone: Compared with germline, one end of the junction differs, possibly owing to a read error. The J gene is TRBJ1-1, the V gene TRBV30; D gene ambiguous. The CDR3 sequence is 10 residues long. Germline V gene lookup returns CDR1 GTSNPN and CDR2 SVGIG (reference sequence). The CDR3 bases are TGTGCCTGGAGTGTCCAGGCCCTTAGGTTT. It encodes CAWSVQALRF.

The chain links TRBV27 to TRBJ1-3; 7 bases are a match to TRBD1. This CDR3 has 16 residues. V shed 0 bases, J shed 0 bases, and the junction held 2 bases outside the gene matches. CDR1 and CDR2 (germline): MNHEY, SMNVEV (reference sequence). CDR3 amino acids: CASSLSGQSSGNTIYF. The DNA for the CDR3 is TGTGCCAGCAGTTTATCGGGACAGAGCTCTGGAAACACCATATATTTT.

This clone was counted a single time. The genes are TRBV18 and TRBJ2-5; D might be TRBD1 (6 bases). The CDR3 contains 16 residues. V shed 1 base and J shed 1 base, with 13 bases lying between them. CDR1 is KGHSH and CDR2 is LQKENI in the germline V gene. Written as DNA, the CDR3 is TGTGCCAGCTCACCACTCGATCAGGGGCCCCAAGAGACCCAGTACTTC. Encoded protein: CASSPLDQGPQETQYF.

The DNA of the CDR3 is TGTGCCAGCAGCTACAAAGTGCTAGCGGGACAAGAGACCCAGTACTTC. Amino acids: CASSYKVLAGQETQYF. The chain couples TRBV7-3 to TRBJ2-5, with 9 bases aligning to TRBD2. The germline V gene has CDR1 SGHTA and CDR2 FQGTGA. Losses at the gene ends were 4 bases for V and 2 bases for J; bases not matched to a gene: 8. The CDR3 extends over 16 amino acids.

This clone appeared a single time. The rearrangement joins TRBV9 to TRBJ1-5; unclear D gene. Germline V gene sequence: CDR1 SGDLS, CDR2 YYNGEE. This CDR3 has 13 residues. V shed 4 bases and J shed 5 bases, with 10 bases lying between them. The CDR3: CASSPDTYQPQHF. CDR3 in DNA: TGTGCCAGCAGCCCCGACACCTATCAGCCCCAGCATTTT.

This CDR3 reads CASSRDIWYEQYF. CDR3 nucleotides: TGTGCCAGTAGCCGTGACATATGGTACGAGCAGTACTTC. The chain is built from TRBV19 and TRBJ2-7; D is undetermined. V was shortened by 6 bases and J by 4 bases, with 13 bases between the two germline ends. CDR1 LNHDA and CDR2 SQIVND come from the germline V gene (reference sequence). The CDR3 runs to 13 residues.

This sequence joins TRBV19 and TRBJ2-1; 10 positions agree with TRBD1. The CDR3 loop spans 16 amino acids. Per germline, CDR1 LNHDA and CDR2 SQIVND (reference sequence). Losses at the gene ends were 4 bases for V and 0 bases for J; bases not matched to a gene: 3. In nucleotides, the CDR3 is TGTGCCAGTAGTAACCGACAGGGGGCCTCCTACAATGAGCAGTTCTTC. Its translation: CASSNRQGASYNEQFF.

The chain carries TRBV7-9 and TRBJ2-7; the D gene is possibly TRBD1 (5 bases). CDR1 and CDR2 (germline): SEHNR, FQNEAQ (reference sequence). This CDR3 contains 14 residues. Trimming removed 5 bases at V and 0 bases at J, with 11 bases between. The CDR3 loop is CASSPTGNSYEQYF. The CDR3 nucleotides are TGTGCCAGCAGCCCCACAGGAAACTCCTACGAGCAGTACTTC.

The CDR3 region is CASSPRTGAGEKLFF. The CDR3 region has the DNA TGTGCCAGCAGTCCCAGAACAGGGGCTGGGGAAAAACTGTTTTTT. This chain joins TRBV2 and TRBJ1-4, with TRBD1 identical over 7 bases. This CDR3 has 15 amino acids. In germline, CDR1 is SNHLY, CDR2 FYNNEI. The junction had 11 bases not matched to a gene; V was cut back by 5 bases and J by 8 bases.

This chain links TRBV18 with TRBJ2-7; TRBD2 aligns across 7 bases. Germline V lookup: CDR1 KGHSH, CDR2 LQKENI. CDR3 length: 15 residues. J gave up 0 bases and V 3 bases, and 5 bases lay outside the gene matches. CDR3 protein: CASSPTGGGSYEQYF. CDR3 coding DNA: TGTGCCAGCTCACCCACCGGCGGGGGCTCCTACGAGCAGTACTTC.